This T cell receptor beta chain comes out of a study of T-cell memory formation after mild COVID-19. This CDR3 contains 16 residues. J was trimmed by 1 base and V by 3 bases; bases with no gene match: 5. CDR1 and CDR2 from the germline V gene are SGHNT and YENEEA. TCRdb re-called the 5' RACE reads with MiXCR, one entry per CDR3 protein. The sample records 350,000 to 500,000 distinct CDR3 sequences, 20% being singletons. The sequencing input was PBMCs or a T cell subset sorted from them (not recorded which). The V and J genes are TRBV11-3 and TRBJ2-4; 8 bases are shared with TRBD1. The sequence came from an adult woman who had mild COVID-19 (a few samples of this study predate the infection). Cell type and time point are not known. CDR3 amino acids: CASSFQGALAKNIQYF. The CDR3 DNA reads TGTGCCAGCAGCTTCCAGGGGGCACTGGCCAAAAACATTCAGTACTTC.